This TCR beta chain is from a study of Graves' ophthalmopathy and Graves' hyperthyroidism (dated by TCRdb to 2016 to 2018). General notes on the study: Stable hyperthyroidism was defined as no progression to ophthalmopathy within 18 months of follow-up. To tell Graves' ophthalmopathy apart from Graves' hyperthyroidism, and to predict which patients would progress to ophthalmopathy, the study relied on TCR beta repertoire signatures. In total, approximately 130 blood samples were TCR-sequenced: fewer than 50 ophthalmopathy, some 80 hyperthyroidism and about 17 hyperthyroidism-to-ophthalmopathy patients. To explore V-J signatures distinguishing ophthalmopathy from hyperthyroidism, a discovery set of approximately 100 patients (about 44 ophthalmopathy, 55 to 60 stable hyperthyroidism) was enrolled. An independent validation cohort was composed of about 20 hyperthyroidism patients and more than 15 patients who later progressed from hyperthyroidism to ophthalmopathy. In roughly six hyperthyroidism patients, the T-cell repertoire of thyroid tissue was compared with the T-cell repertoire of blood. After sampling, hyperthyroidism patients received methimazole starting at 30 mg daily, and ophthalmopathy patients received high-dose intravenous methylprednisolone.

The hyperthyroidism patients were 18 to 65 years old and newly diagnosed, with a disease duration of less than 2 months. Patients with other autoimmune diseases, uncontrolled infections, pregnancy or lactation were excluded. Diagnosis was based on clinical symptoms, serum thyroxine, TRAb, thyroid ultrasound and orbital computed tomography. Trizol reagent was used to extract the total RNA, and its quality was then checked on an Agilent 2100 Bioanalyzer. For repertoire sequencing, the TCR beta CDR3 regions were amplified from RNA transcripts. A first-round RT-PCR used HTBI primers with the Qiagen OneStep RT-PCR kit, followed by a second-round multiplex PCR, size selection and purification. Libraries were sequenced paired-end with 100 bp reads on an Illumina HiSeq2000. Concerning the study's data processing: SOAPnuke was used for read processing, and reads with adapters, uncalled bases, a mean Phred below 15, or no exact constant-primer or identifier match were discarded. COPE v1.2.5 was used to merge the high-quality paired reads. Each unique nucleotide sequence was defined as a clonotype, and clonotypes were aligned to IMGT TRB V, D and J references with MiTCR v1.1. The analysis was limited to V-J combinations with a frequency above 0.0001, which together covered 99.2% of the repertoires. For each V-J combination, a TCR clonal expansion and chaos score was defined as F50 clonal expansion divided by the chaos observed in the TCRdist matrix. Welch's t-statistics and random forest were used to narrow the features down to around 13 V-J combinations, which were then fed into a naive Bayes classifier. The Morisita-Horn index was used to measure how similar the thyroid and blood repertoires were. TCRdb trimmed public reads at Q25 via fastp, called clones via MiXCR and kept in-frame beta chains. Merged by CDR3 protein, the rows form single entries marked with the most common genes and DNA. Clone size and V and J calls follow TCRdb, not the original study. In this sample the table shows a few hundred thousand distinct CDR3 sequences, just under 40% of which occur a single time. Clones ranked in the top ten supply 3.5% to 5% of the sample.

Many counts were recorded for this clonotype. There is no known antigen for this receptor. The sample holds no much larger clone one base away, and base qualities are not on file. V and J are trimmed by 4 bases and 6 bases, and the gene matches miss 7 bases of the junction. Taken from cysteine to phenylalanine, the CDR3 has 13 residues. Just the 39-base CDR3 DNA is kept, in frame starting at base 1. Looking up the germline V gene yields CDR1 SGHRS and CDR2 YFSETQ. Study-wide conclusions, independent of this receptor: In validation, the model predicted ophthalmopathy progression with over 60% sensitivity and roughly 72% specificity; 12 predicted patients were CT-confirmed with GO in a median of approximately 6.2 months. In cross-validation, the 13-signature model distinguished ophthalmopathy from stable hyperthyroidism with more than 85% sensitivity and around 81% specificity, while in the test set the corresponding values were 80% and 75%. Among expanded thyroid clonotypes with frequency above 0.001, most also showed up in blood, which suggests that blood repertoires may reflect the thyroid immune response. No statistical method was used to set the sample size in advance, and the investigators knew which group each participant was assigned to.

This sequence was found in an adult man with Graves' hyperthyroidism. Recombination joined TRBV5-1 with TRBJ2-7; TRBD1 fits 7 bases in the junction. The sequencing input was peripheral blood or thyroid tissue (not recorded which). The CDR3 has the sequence CASSPAGTAEQYF. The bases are TGCGCCAGCAGCCCGGCCGGGACAGCCGAGCAGTACTTC.